This T cell receptor (beta chain) was profiled in a study of siplizumab effects on memory and regulatory T cells (dated by TCRdb to about 2019). For context, the study as a whole: The study examined how the anti-CD2 antibody siplizumab affects alloreactive T-cell subsets in allogeneic mixed lymphocyte reactions built from human PBMCs. Study-wide findings and limitations: Whether proliferating Tregs from siplizumab cultures actually had suppressive function was not functionally confirmed. Because sequences at frequencies below about 10^-5 were poorly captured, only a minor fraction of alloreactive clones could be mapped back to unstimulated subsets. Greater diversity appeared to be present in unstimulated naive T cells than in memory T cells, and a substantial contribution to the alloresponse seemed to be made by naive cells. Siplizumab significantly lowered the cumulative frequency of alloreactive sequences that could be traced to unstimulated CD4+ memory T cells. Roughly 75-97% of proliferating CD4+ or CD8+ clones could not be assigned a naive or memory phenotype. Of the alloreactive CD4+ clones that could be mapped, the Treg-derived share averaged about 63% with siplizumab compared with 25% to 30% in control reactions.

On this clone itself: Its antigen is currently not known. No per-base quality is available; no much larger clone lies one base away.

The method behind the library was the immunoSEQ multiplex PCR assay. Roughly 10^5 TCR templates per sample were assayed on the deep sequencing platform. Genomic DNA extracted from sorted T cells was used for TCRbeta CDR3 sequencing. As for the authors' bioinformatics: The R programming language was used for the clonal analysis of the TCRbeta CDR3 data. Alloreactive CD4+ and CD8+ clones were identified by comparing unstimulated samples to CFSE-low samples taken after the reaction. By matching sequences to the repertoires of sorted unstimulated Treg and non-Treg cells, each alloreactive CD4+ clone was assigned a regulatory or non-regulatory origin. Not all clones reach the TCRdb copy of this immuneACCESS table, which keeps in-frame sequences only. Checked studies attribute under half of the gap to unresolved V genes and leave the rest unexplained. That table is the source of V, J and clone size, and D and trimming were worked out from the DNA. The sample yields tens of thousands of clones; 89% were counted once. The biggest ten clones account for less than 0.25% of the sample.

In three donor pairs, further sequencing was done on unstimulated CD8+ naive, CD4+ memory, CD8+ TEMRA, CD4+ naive and CD8+ effector memory subsets. Sorted unstimulated T cells and proliferating T cells recovered from mixed lymphocyte reactions were subjected to TCRbeta CDR3 sequencing. Fresh whole blood from fewer than 11 HLA-typed healthy donors was used as the source from which PBMCs were isolated. The CDR3 runs 14 residues from the cysteine to the phenylalanine. This entry keeps only the CDR3 DNA: 42 bases, framed from base 1. CDR1 and CDR2 are read off the germline V gene as SGHTA and FQGNSA. V loses 3 bases of germline sequence and J loses 0 bases, and the interval between the two ends is 8 bases.

Recombination connected TRBV7-2 to TRBJ1-2, with an unclear D gene assignment. Source material: naive CD4+ T cells sorted from blood. What this sample's cell subset or site label stands for: unstimulated naive T cells. The TCR sequence derives from a human donor in good health. CDR3 protein: CASSFPLANYGYTF. Read as DNA, the sequence is TGTGCCAGCAGCTTCCCACTAGCTAACTATGGCTACACCTTC.